The 32 T cell receptor beta chains given below trace back to one sample, sequenced in a study of post-analysis software for immune sequencing data. Each TCR beta cDNA library carried unique molecular identifiers. TCRdb re-called the PCR reads through MiXCR, storing one row per CDR3 protein. This sample has about 160,000 distinct CDR3 sequences, with 30% to 45% found just once. The specimen comprised blood, sampled after autologous hematopoietic stem cell transplantation. The receptor set was obtained from a girl between 5 and 17 years old with multiple sclerosis.

In this sample, this clonotype turned up a few times. This rearrangement joins TRBV4-3 to TRBJ2-7, with 9 nucleotides matching TRBD2. This CDR3 has 17 amino acids. Germline values: CDR1 LGHNA, CDR2 YSLEER. Trimming removed 5 bases from V and 4 bases from J; junction bases left unmatched: 15. CDR3 sequence (DNA): TGCGCCAGCAGCTTGCGGCGGGAGGGGGCCAGCGGGTACGAGCAGTACTTC. It specifies CASSLRREGASGYEQYF.

Only a few counts were recorded for this clonotype. The chain carries TRBV18 and TRBJ2-5; 10 nucleotides line up with TRBD1. CDR3 length equals 14 residues. CDR1 is KGHSH and CDR2 is LQKENI in the germline V gene. V lost 3 bases and J lost 11; bases outside the gene matches: 9. The CDR3 sequence: CASSPGTGVFGQYF. The CDR3 nucleotides read TGTGCCAGCTCACCCGGGACAGGGGTTTTCGGGCAGTACTTC.

The chain uses TRBV27 and TRBJ2-1, with D unclear. Trimming took 5 bases from V and 7 from J, leaving 9 bases between them. In germline, CDR1 is MNHEY, CDR2 SMNVEV (reference sequence). This CDR3 spans 12 amino acids. CDR3 sequence (DNA): TGTGCCAGCAGTCCCAGGTGGAATGAGCAGTTCTTC. Its protein is CASSPRWNEQFF.

This rearrangement joins TRBV6-5 to TRBJ2-7, with 7 bases fitting TRBD1. Germline lookup yields CDR1 MNHEY and CDR2 SVGAGI. This CDR3 comprises 16 residues. The V gene end was trimmed by 5 bases and the J gene end by 3 bases; junction bases not matched to a gene: 13. The CDR3 is CASSPRGPTGIYEQYF. CDR3 bases: TGTGCCAGCAGTCCGAGAGGGCCGACAGGGATCTACGAGCAGTACTTC.

The chain recombines TRBV13 with TRBJ2-7; 11 nucleotides line up with TRBD1. Looked up from germline, CDR1 is PRHDT and CDR2 is FYEKMQ (reference sequence). The CDR3 runs 17 residues. V lost 5 bases to trimming and J lost 2 bases; unmatched junction nucleotides: 11. The DNA for the CDR3 is TGTGCCAGCAGCCCCCGGGACAGGGGGGTTGGAACCTACGAGCAGTACTTC. Translating gives CASSPRDRGVGTYEQYF.

The V call is TRBV20-1, the J call TRBJ2-3; TRBD1 agrees at 8 bases. V shed 4 bases and J 4 bases; nucleotides not matched to a gene: 13. CDR3 size: 16 residues. Germline V lookup: CDR1 DFQATT, CDR2 SNEGSKA (reference sequence). The CDR3 DNA reads TGCAGTGCTAAACCTGGGACCCGGACAGGGCCAGATACGCAGTATTTT. It translates to CSAKPGTRTGPDTQYF.

The chain joins TRBV11-2 to TRBJ2-7, with 8 bases aligning to TRBD2. CDR3 length: 16 amino acids. V trimming: 5 bases; J trimming: 4 bases; junction bases outside the gene matches: 13. Germline V CDR1 and CDR2: SGHAT, FQNNGV. CDR3 coding DNA: TGTGCCAGCAGCCTCGACGCGCCGGGAGGGCTGTACGAGCAGTACTTC. This sequence encodes CASSLDAPGGLYEQYF.

This clonotype was seen more than once but under ten times. The gene calls are TRBV7-8 and TRBJ2-1; D gene uncertain. Germline values: CDR1 SGHVS, CDR2 FQNEAQ. This CDR3 has 13 residues. Between the trimmed V and J ends, which lost 5 bases and 7 bases, there was a span of 12 bases. The DNA for the CDR3 is TGTGCCAGCAGCCCAAGCTGGGGAAATGAGCAGTTCTTC. It yields the protein CASSPSWGNEQFF.

This clonotype has more than one count but fewer than ten. This chain joins TRBV28 and TRBJ2-5; 9 bases align to TRBD1. CDR1 and CDR2 from the germline V gene are MDHEN and SYDVKM. This CDR3 comprises 13 residues. V was pared by 6 bases and J by 4 bases, with 3 bases of the junction left unmatched. The CDR3 here is CASRGTGRETQYF. Here the CDR3 DNA reads TGTGCCAGCAGGGGGACAGGGAGAGAGACCCAGTACTTC.

The chain couples TRBV12-3 or TRBV12-4 to TRBJ2-1, with 8 nucleotides matching TRBD2. The CDR3 runs 13 residues. J gave up 7 bases and V 5 bases, and 4 bases lay outside the gene matches. DNA of the CDR3: TGTGCCAGCAGTCTTGTAGCGGGAAATGAGCAGTTCTTC. It encodes CASSLVAGNEQFF.

The chain joins TRBV30 to TRBJ2-1, with D tentatively TRBD1 (5 bases). CDR1 GTSNPN and CDR2 SVGIG come from the germline V gene (reference sequence). V shed 4 bases and J shed 3 bases, with 13 bases lying between them. The CDR3 has 14 residues. In DNA form, the CDR3 reads TGTGCCTGGACTCCAGGGTTAGGCTACAATGAGCAGTTCTTC. Encoded protein: CAWTPGLGYNEQFF.

The chain has TRBV11-1 and TRBJ2-5; TRBD2 aligns across 7 bases. TRBJ2-7 matches the DNA end more closely, so the J call is doubtful. The CDR3 covers 15 residues. From germline, CDR1 is SGHAT and CDR2 FQDESV (reference sequence). The DNA for the CDR3 is TGTGCCAGCAGCCGTTCCGGGCTAGCGGTTTACGAGCAGTACTTC. This translates into CASSRSGLAVYEQYF.

The J gene is TRBJ2-3, the V gene TRBV27; 9 bases match TRBD2. The junction had 16 bases not matched to a gene; V was cut back by 5 bases and J by 4 bases. This CDR3 comprises 18 residues. Germline V gene data show CDR1 as MNHEY and CDR2 as SMNVEV (reference sequence). The CDR3 nucleotides are TGTGCCAGCAGTCCCAGACCGGAGGGGCGGGAGGGCCCAGATACGCAGTATTTT. Encoded protein: CASSPRPEGREGPDTQYF.

This clonotype was detected ten times or more. This chain links TRBV12-3 or TRBV12-4 with TRBJ2-1; either TRBD1 or TRBD2 may supply D (5 bases each). V dropped 5 bases and J dropped 9 bases, with 8 bases sitting between them. The CDR3 contains 11 residues. This chain's CDR3 is CASSPGGEQFF. In DNA form, the CDR3 reads TGTGCCAGCAGTCCTGGGGGTGAGCAGTTCTTC.

This chain links TRBV7-2 with TRBJ1-1; tentatively, D is TRBD1 (5 bases). Trimming shortened V by 5 bases and J by 4 bases, and 17 bases separated the two germline ends. The CDR3 is 15 residues long. Germline V gene data show CDR1 as SGHTA and CDR2 as FQGNSA. The CDR3 bases are TGTGCCAGCAGCCCATTTGGGAGGGGTCCCACTGAAGCTTTCTTT. Translation: CASSPFGRGPTEAFF.

This chain connects TRBV24-1 to TRBJ2-4; 8 nucleotides agree with TRBD1. With the DNA end fitting TRBJ2-7 better, the J assignment may be wrong. The CDR3 loop spans 15 amino acids. Germline-derived CDR1 and CDR2 are KGHDR and SFDVKD. The CDR3 protein is CATSGSTGGWDEQYF. CDR3 nucleotide sequence: TGTGCCACCAGTGGTTCTACAGGGGGGTGGGACGAGCAGTACTTC.

The chain uses TRBV20-1 and TRBJ2-1, with 9 bases aligning to TRBD2. The junction had 3 bases not matched to a gene; V was cut back by 1 base and J by 2 bases. CDR3 length equals 15 residues. Germline V lookup: CDR1 DFQATT, CDR2 SNEGSKA (reference sequence). The CDR3 coding sequence is TGCAGTGCTAGAGCCAGGACTAGCGCCTACAATGAGCAGTTCTTC. This sequence encodes CSARARTSAYNEQFF.

About this clonotype: A read error is possible here, since a much larger clone lies one base away. The chain is built from TRBV12-3 or TRBV12-4 and TRBJ2-4, with 7 bases fitting TRBD2. Unmatched junction bases numbered 4, after V lost 9 bases and J lost 8 bases. The CDR3 is 11 residues long. CDR3 amino acids: CASGAGDIQYF. The CDR3 DNA reads TGTGCCAGTGGCGCGGGGGACATTCAGTACTTC.

This clonotype came up a few times. The chain employs TRBV6-5 and TRBJ2-7, with 7 bases that match TRBD1. V lost 10 bases and J lost 2; bases outside the gene matches: 8. CDR3 size: 13 residues. The germline V gene has CDR1 MNHEY and CDR2 SVGAGI. In DNA form, the CDR3 reads TGTGCCACCGTGACAGGGTCCGCCTACGAGCAGTACTTC. This translates into CATVTGSAYEQYF.

This clonotype was counted a few times. The chain is built from TRBV20-1 and TRBJ1-2; D is perhaps TRBD1 (6 bases). V was trimmed by 3 bases and J by 4 bases, leaving 15 bases between them. In germline, CDR1 is DFQATT, CDR2 SNEGSKA (reference sequence). The CDR3 spans 14 residues. CDR3 sequence (DNA): TGCAGTGCTAGCCGGGGGGACATATCCTATGGCTACACCTTC. Its translation is CSASRGDISYGYTF.

CDR3 sequence: CASSFNREGAYEQYF. The CDR3 DNA is TGTGCCAGCAGTTTTAATAGGGAAGGCGCCTACGAGCAGTACTTC. V and J are TRBV28 and TRBJ2-7, with D unresolved. The germline V gene encodes CDR1 MDHEN and CDR2 SYDVKM. V dropped 3 bases and J dropped 2 bases, with 14 bases sitting between them. This CDR3 is built from 15 residues.

This clonotype was seen a handful of times. It may be a read error: a sequence one base away is much more abundant. J is TRBJ2-1 and V is TRBV6-5; possibly TRBD2 for D (6 bases). The J call is uncertain, as TRBJ2-7 better fits the DNA end. Germline V lookup: CDR1 MNHEY, CDR2 SVGAGI. The CDR3 extends over 16 amino acids. CDR3 region: CASSFGLFSSYNEQYF. CDR3 DNA: TGTGCCAGCAGTTTTGGACTATTCAGCTCCTACAATGAGCAGTACTTC.

The rearrangement joins TRBV7-2 to TRBJ1-1; TRBD1 is a possible D gene (6 bases). The CDR3 contains 12 residues. CDR1 and CDR2 from the germline V gene are SGHTA and FQGNSA. V was cut by 3 bases and J by 4 bases, with 6 bases left in between. Here the CDR3 DNA reads TGTGCCAGCAGCTTGGGGGCCACTGAAGCTTTCTTT. Translation gives CASSLGATEAFF.

The J gene is TRBJ2-1, the V gene TRBV7-8; 11 nucleotides match TRBD2. The V gene's germline CDR1 is SGHVS and CDR2 FQNEAQ. The CDR3 extends over 15 amino acids. The V and J ends lost 1 base and 9 bases, in that order; junction bases with no gene match: 5. CDR3 DNA sequence: TGTGCCAGCAGCTTAGTTCTAGCGGGAGGTTCTGAGCAGTTCTTC. It yields the protein CASSLVLAGGSEQFF. Full variable domain (missing parts from reference TRBV7-8 and TRBJ2-1): GAGVSQSPRYKVAKRGQDVALRCDPISGHVSLFWYQQALGQGPEFLTYFQNEAQLDKSGLPSDRFFAERPEGSVSTLKIQRTQQEDSAVYLCASSLVLAGGSEQFFGPGTRLTVL.

This clonotype showed up many times. The chain couples TRBV20-1 to TRBJ1-2; D perhaps matches TRBD1 (6 bases). The germline V and J ends were trimmed by 4 bases and 10 bases, with 16 bases remaining between them. The CDR3 loop spans 12 amino acids. Germline assignment: CDR1 DFQATT and CDR2 SNEGSKA (reference sequence). CDR3 nucleotides: TGCAGTGCTAAAAGTTCCAGGGGCCTCTACACCTTC. Protein product: CSAKSSRGLYTF.

At least ten counts were recorded for this clonotype. The chain employs TRBV4-2 and TRBJ2-1; no reliable D call. The V end was cut by 0 bases, the J end by 0 bases, with 9 bases between. From germline, CDR1 is LGHNA and CDR2 YNFKEQ. The CDR3 has 16 residues. CDR3 amino acids: CASSQDGQPSYNEQFF. The DNA for the CDR3 is TGTGCCAGCAGCCAAGATGGCCAACCCTCCTACAATGAGCAGTTCTTC.

For this clonotype: At one boundary the junction diverges from the germline segment, which might be a read error. The chain employs TRBV2 and TRBJ1-2, with D possibly matching TRBD1 (6 bases). Per germline, CDR1 SNHLY and CDR2 FYNNEI. There are 16 residues in the CDR3. CDR3 region: CASSTTSGGRDYGCTF. As DNA, the CDR3 is TGTGCCAGCAGTACCACGTCGGGGGGGCGCGACTATGGCTGCACCTTC.

The J gene is TRBJ2-7, the V gene TRBV7-2; 7 bases line up with TRBD1. This CDR3 spans 14 amino acids. Germline-derived CDR1 and CDR2 are SGHTA and FQGNSA. V lost 6 bases to trimming and J lost 4 bases; unmatched junction nucleotides: 9. Here the CDR3 reads CASRFVGTAYEQYF. The DNA of the CDR3 is TGTGCCAGCAGGTTCGTCGGGACAGCTTACGAGCAGTACTTC.

This chain joins TRBV7-9 and TRBJ2-5, with TRBD1 identical over 8 bases. The last part of the DNA fits TRBJ2-7 better; the J call may be wrong. Germline V gives CDR1 SEHNR, CDR2 FQNEAQ (reference sequence). CDR3 length: 15 residues. CDR3 sequence: CASSLGGTGTYEQYF. CDR3 coding DNA: TGTGCCAGCAGCTTAGGCGGGACAGGAACTTACGAGCAGTACTTC.

The gene calls are TRBV28 and TRBJ2-5, with 10 bases matching TRBD2. Near its end, the DNA agrees better with TRBJ2-7, so the J call may be wrong. Germline lookup yields CDR1 MDHEN and CDR2 SYDVKM. The CDR3 length is 14 residues. This CDR3 reads CASSLVAGGLEQYF. The CDR3 DNA follows: TGTGCCAGCAGTTTAGTAGCGGGAGGACTCGAGCAGTACTTC.

This clonotype was detected only once. The CDR3: CASSALRETQYF. CDR3 DNA: TGTGCCAGCAGCGCGCTGCGGGAGACCCAGTACTTC. The rearrangement links TRBV7-2 to TRBJ2-5; unclear D gene. The CDR3 has 12 amino acids. Germline V gene lookup returns CDR1 SGHTA and CDR2 FQGNSA. Trimming shortened V by 5 bases and J by 5 bases, and 9 bases separated the two germline ends.

The chain uses TRBV6-5 and TRBJ2-5, with TRBD2 as a possible D gene (5 bases). Deletions cut 7 bases from V and 5 bases from J, with 17 bases between. CDR3 size: 14 residues. Germline CDR1 reads MNHEY; CDR2 reads SVGAGI. CDR3 amino acids: CASTTEDGGETQYF. CDR3 nucleotides: TGTGCCAGCACCACGGAGGACGGTGGGGAGACCCAGTACTTC.